These T cell receptor beta chains were read from a single sample in a study of identical twins. Using its own MiXCR run on the 5' RACE reads, TCRdb lists one record per CDR3 protein. Counted here are around 230,000 distinct CDR3 sequences, around 9.6% occurring once; the ten biggest clones make up 5% to 6.5%. The sample was memory (CD45RO+) T cells sorted from blood. These receptor sequences come from a woman aged 18-30 years in good health. Both conserved end residues are part of each CDR3. The D gene is left open where the match is weak. Not all rows give a size; the values are once, few, many and, for expanded clones, a class.

d_gene,j_gene,v_gene,abundance,CDR3nt,CDR3aa
TRBD2,TRBJ2-3,TRBV7-2,few,TGTGCCAGCAGCCCCCGGGAGGGTACGCAGTATTTT,CASSPREGTQYF
-,TRBJ1-4,TRBV20-1,few,TGCAGTGCTAGAGATTTGCTTAGGGCAACTAATGAAAAACTGTTTTTT,CSARDLLRATNEKLFF
TRBD1,TRBJ1-2,TRBV12-3/TRBV12-4,many,TGTGCCAGCAGTTTAGAGGGACAGGCAAATAACTATGGCTACACCTTC,CASSLEGQANNYGYTF
-,TRBJ2-1,TRBV5-1,-,TGCGCCAGCAGCTTAATGGCGGAGCAGTTCTTC,CASSLMAEQFF
TRBD2,TRBJ2-7,TRBV6-5,few,TGTGCCAGCAGTTTATCCTCTGCGGGGGGCACCTACGAGCAGTACTTC,CASSLSSAGGTYEQYF
-,TRBJ2-7,TRBV12-3/TRBV12-4,-,TGTGCCAGCAGTTTCGGCGGGAACTCCTACGAGCAGTACTTC,CASSFGGNSYEQYF
-,TRBJ1-5,TRBV20-1,-,TGCAGTGCTAGAGATCCAACATTGGGGGTGGAACAGCCCCAGCATTTT,CSARDPTLGVEQPQHF
-,TRBJ1-1,TRBV2,-,TGTGCCAGCAGTGTTTTAAAGGGGAACACTGAAGCTTTCTTT,CASSVLKGNTEAFF
-,TRBJ2-1,TRBV20-1,-,TGCAGTGCTAACAGGGGGGGAGGACACAACAATGAGCAGTTCTTC,CSANRGGGHNNEQFF
-,TRBJ2-7,TRBV12-3/TRBV12-4,-,TGTGCCAGCAGTCATCCGGGACCGTCCTACGAGCAGTACTTC,CASSHPGPSYEQYF
-,TRBJ1-1,TRBV12-3/TRBV12-4,-,TGTGCCAGCAGCCCCGACCAAATTATGACAGCTGAAGCTTTCTTT,CASSPDQIMTAEAFF
TRBD1,TRBJ1-2,TRBV2,many,TGTGCCAGCAGTTGGACAGGGACTTATGGCTACACCTTC,CASSWTGTYGYTF
-,TRBJ2-1,TRBV5-5,many,TGTGCCAGCAGCTTGGTCGAGTCCTACAATGAGCAGTTCTTC,CASSLVESYNEQFF
-,TRBJ1-3,TRBV4-3,few,TGCGCCAGCAGCCAAGACGGGGCGGGTCGTGCTGGAAACACCATATATTTT,CASSQDGAGRAGNTIYF
-,TRBJ2-1,TRBV20-1,-,TGCAGTGCAGGGGGGGTGTCCTACAATGAGCAGTTCTTC,CSAGGVSYNEQFF
-,TRBJ1-2,TRBV19,few,TGTGCCGGAGGAGGACCTACCTATGGCTACACCTTC,CAGGGPTYGYTF
-,TRBJ1-2,TRBV7-9,many,TGTGCCAGCAGCTTAGGGACAGCTAACTATGGCTACACCTTC,CASSLGTANYGYTF
-,TRBJ1-5,TRBV5-1,many,TGCGCCAGCAGCTTGGAATCCGGGGGGCAGCCCCAGCATTTT,CASSLESGGQPQHF
-,TRBJ2-7,TRBV7-4,-,TGTGCCAGCAGCTTAGCGGGACTTTTCTACGAGCAGTACTTC,CASSLAGLFYEQYF
-,TRBJ1-1,TRBV7-9,many,TGTGCCAGCAGCCCGCAGGGACGCGGAGAGACTGAAGCTTTCTTT,CASSPQGRGETEAFF
TRBD1,TRBJ1-1,TRBV7-6,few,TGTGCCAGCAGCCCACAGGGGGCTACGAACACTGAAGCTTTCTTT,CASSPQGATNTEAFF
-,TRBJ1-5,TRBV12-3/TRBV12-4,many,TGTGCCAGCAGCCCCGACAGGTATAATCAGCCCCAGCATTTT,CASSPDRYNQPQHF
-,TRBJ2-7,TRBV11-3,many,TGTGCCAGCAGCTTAAGGGGGGAGTGGGCATACGAGCAGTACTTC,CASSLRGEWAYEQYF
TRBD1,TRBJ2-7,TRBV5-1,-,TGCGCCAGCAGCCCACGGGACAGAGGATCCGAGCAGTACTTC,CASSPRDRGSEQYF
-,TRBJ2-7,TRBV20-1,-,TGCAGTGGGGTCAACAGCGAGGGCTTACACGAGCAGTACTTC,CSGVNSEGLHEQYF
-,TRBJ1-3,TRBV5-6,-,TGTGCCAGCAGCTCCGCCCGCAGGGTGTCCTTCGTCTCTGGAAACACCATATATTTT,CASSSARRVSFVSGNTIYF
-,TRBJ2-7,TRBV11-2,-,TGTGCCAGCAGCTTAGGCGTAAGTAACTACGAGCAGTACTTC,CASSLGVSNYEQYF
-,TRBJ2-3,TRBV4-3,-,TGCGCCAGCAGCCAAGATAGTGCGGGGTACACAGATACGCAGTATTTT,CASSQDSAGYTDTQYF
-,TRBJ1-1,TRBV11-2,few,TGTGCCAGCACCCTCAGGGAGAACACTGAAGCTTTCTTT,CASTLRENTEAFF
-,TRBJ1-3,TRBV5-5,few,TGTGCCAGCAGCTTGGAGTTGGTGCGAAACACCATATATTTT,CASSLELVRNTIYF
-,TRBJ2-1,TRBV24-1,-,TGTGCCACCAGTGACCCCAGAAGCGGAGAGCAGTTCTTC,CATSDPRSGEQFF
TRBD1,TRBJ2-7,TRBV7-6,few,TGTGCCAGCAGCTTGCGACAGGGCTTCCACGAGCAGTACTTC,CASSLRQGFHEQYF
-,TRBJ1-4,TRBV5-5,-,TGTGCCAGCGGAAGTCGGGGGGCTAATGAAAAACTGTTTTTT,CASGSRGANEKLFF
-,TRBJ2-3,TRBV21-1,few,TGTGCCAGCAGCAAAACCCGGGGGCGGGAGGTTACAGATACGCAGTATTTT,CASSKTRGREVTDTQYF
-,TRBJ1-2,TRBV7-2,few,TGTGCCAGCAGCTCGACCGGGGGGGGCGATGGCTACACCTTC,CASSSTGGGDGYTF
-,TRBJ1-2,TRBV6-2/TRBV6-3,few,TGTGCCAGCAGTTCCCAGACCCGAGGAGGCTACACCTTC,CASSSQTRGGYTF
-,TRBJ2-3,TRBV5-1,few,TGCGCCAGCAGCTCGGGGGCAGATACGCAGTATTTT,CASSSGADTQYF
TRBD2,TRBJ2-5,TRBV20-1,few,TGCAGTGCTGGGACTAGCGGGAGGCATCAAGAGACCCAGTACTTC,CSAGTSGRHQETQYF
-,TRBJ2-6,TRBV20-1,many,TGCAGTGCTAGTTTGGGGGGGCCTTCTGGGGCCAACGTCCTGACTTTC,CSASLGGPSGANVLTF
-,TRBJ1-1,TRBV5-1,-,TGCGCCAGCAGCTCCACCGGACAAAACACTGAAGCTTTCTTT,CASSSTGQNTEAFF
-,TRBJ2-3,TRBV5-1,many,TGCGCCAGCAGCTTCGACACCAGCACAGATACGCAGTATTTT,CASSFDTSTDTQYF
-,TRBJ2-7,TRBV10-3,-,TGTGCCATCAGTGAATCGGGGAGCCACGAGCAGTACTTC,CAISESGSHEQYF
TRBD1,TRBJ1-2,TRBV5-1,many,TGCGCCAGCAGGACAGGGCCGGCGGTGGACTATGGCTACACCTTC,CASRTGPAVDYGYTF
-,TRBJ1-1,TRBV12-3/TRBV12-4,many,TGTGCCAGCCAAGCGGGCCCTGGCACTGAAGCTTTCTTT,CASQAGPGTEAFF
TRBD2,TRBJ2-3,TRBV9,many,TGTGCCAGCAGCGTAAAGGGACTAGCGGGGAGTTTTGATACGCAGTATTTT,CASSVKGLAGSFDTQYF
TRBD2,TRBJ2-1,TRBV7-2,-,TGTGCCAGCAGCTTAGCGGGAGGGCCGTTTGATGAGCAGTTCTTC,CASSLAGGPFDEQFF
TRBD2,TRBJ2-1,TRBV20-1,few,TGCAGTGCTACTCAAGCGGGAGGTTTTTACAATGAGCAGTTCTTC,CSATQAGGFYNEQFF
-,TRBJ2-6,TRBV5-1,few,TGCGCCAGTTGCAGGGGACTCGGTTCTGGGGCCAACGTCCTGACTTTC,CASCRGLGSGANVLTF
-,TRBJ1-3,TRBV7-8,many,TGTGCCAGCAGCTTCAATCCCTCCTCTGGAAACACCATATATTTT,CASSFNPSSGNTIYF
TRBD2,TRBJ2-7,TRBV20-1,-,TGCAGTGCTAGCCCAGCGGGACTAGTAGGGTACGAGCAGTACTTC,CSASPAGLVGYEQYF
TRBD2,TRBJ2-2,TRBV25-1,-,TGTGCCAGCGCCGGGACTAGGGTCGGGGAGCTGTTTTTT,CASAGTRVGELFF
-,TRBJ2-3,TRBV11-2,many,TGTGCCAGCAGCTTAGTCGGTAGCACAGATACGCAGTATTTT,CASSLVGSTDTQYF
-,TRBJ2-7,TRBV11-3,few,TGTGCCAGCAGCTTTTTGCAGGCCGGATCTTACGAGCAGTACTTC,CASSFLQAGSYEQYF
TRBD2,TRBJ2-1,TRBV5-1,few,TGCGCCAGCAGGATTGGGACTAGTCAGGACAATGAGCAGTTCTTC,CASRIGTSQDNEQFF